Below, 6 T cell receptor beta chains from the same sample are listed, as sequenced in a study of early stage breast cancer tumors. Profiling relied on immunoSEQ multiplex PCR, and the TCRdb table lists in-frame clones only, not all of them. Of 7,000 or so clones listed, 50% to 75% were seen once; the top ten hold roughly 12%. Sequenced: normal breast tissue next to the tumor. These receptors were obtained from a person in their fifties or sixties with breast cancer.

J is TRBJ2-3 and V is TRBV5-1; D ambiguous. Trimming pared 1 base from V and 3 bases from J, leaving 3 bases between. The CDR3 totals 12 residues. From germline, CDR1 is SGHRS and CDR2 YFSETQ. The DNA for the CDR3 is TGCGCCAGCAGCTTGAAGACAGATACGCAGTATTTT. This gives the protein CASSLKTDTQYF.

This clone has a handful of counts. This chain connects TRBV15 to TRBJ1-1, with a weak D call TRBD1 (5 bases). V was shortened by 9 bases and J by 1 base, with 18 bases between the two germline ends. The CDR3 totals 15 residues. The germline V gene encodes CDR1 LNHNV and CDR2 YYDKDF (reference sequence). CDR3 sequence (DNA): TGTGCCACGGGGGGGGTGGTCAGCGCGAACACTGAAGCTTTCTTT. Translating gives CATGGVVSANTEAFF.

This chain uses TRBV10-3 with TRBJ1-2; possibly TRBD1 for D (5 bases). This CDR3 spans 14 amino acids. V dropped 2 bases and J dropped 3 bases, with 10 bases sitting between them. Per the germline V gene, CDR1 is ENHRY and CDR2 is SYGVKD. The CDR3 DNA is TGTGCCATCAGTGAGGGGGGTGCGGACTATGGCTACACCTTC. Amino acids: CAISEGGADYGYTF.

The chain carries TRBV29-1 and TRBJ2-1, with a tentative D call TRBD1 (5 bases). This CDR3 has 13 residues. V was cut by 0 bases and J by 7 bases, with 10 bases left in between. Germline V gene lookup returns CDR1 SQVTM and CDR2 ANQGSEA. In DNA, the CDR3 is TGCAGCGTTGAAGAGGTTCCAGGGAATGAGCAGTTCTTC. Its translation is CSVEEVPGNEQFF.

As concerns this clone: At the DNA level, this CDR3 is encoded by other sequences in the same sample as well. J is TRBJ2-2 and V is TRBV30; D not certain. The germline gives CDR1 GTSNPN, CDR2 SVGIG (reference sequence). V was clipped by 3 bases and J by 5 bases, with 10 bases between them. The CDR3 sequence is 13 residues long. DNA for the CDR3: TGTGCCTGGAGGTTGCAGAATACCGGGGAGCTGTTTTTT. This sequence encodes CAWRLQNTGELFF. Drawing the rest from reference TRBV30 and TRBJ2-2, the complete variable domain is SQTIHQWPATLVQPVGSPLSLECTVEGTSNPNLYWYRQAAGRGLQLLFYSVGIGQISSEVPQNLSASRPQDRQFILSSKKLLLSDSGFYLCAWRLQNTGELFFGEGSRLTVL.

The rearrangement joins TRBV5-1 to TRBJ1-1, with a tentative D call TRBD1 (6 bases). V lost 0 bases and J 5 bases, leaving 11 bases between the germline ends. CDR1 is SGHRS, CDR2 YFSETQ, per germline. This CDR3 region has 14 residues. The CDR3 region is CASSLGQGRTEAFF. The CDR3 DNA sequence: TGCGCCAGCAGCTTGGGGCAGGGGAGAACTGAAGCTTTCTTT. The variable domain in full, completed from reference TRBV5-1 and TRBJ1-1, reads KAGVTQTPRYLIKTRGQQVTLSCSPISGHRSVSWYQQTPGQGLQFLFEYFSETQRNKGNFPGRFSGRQFSNSRSEMNVSTLELGDSALYLCASSLGQGRTEAFFGQGTRLTVV.